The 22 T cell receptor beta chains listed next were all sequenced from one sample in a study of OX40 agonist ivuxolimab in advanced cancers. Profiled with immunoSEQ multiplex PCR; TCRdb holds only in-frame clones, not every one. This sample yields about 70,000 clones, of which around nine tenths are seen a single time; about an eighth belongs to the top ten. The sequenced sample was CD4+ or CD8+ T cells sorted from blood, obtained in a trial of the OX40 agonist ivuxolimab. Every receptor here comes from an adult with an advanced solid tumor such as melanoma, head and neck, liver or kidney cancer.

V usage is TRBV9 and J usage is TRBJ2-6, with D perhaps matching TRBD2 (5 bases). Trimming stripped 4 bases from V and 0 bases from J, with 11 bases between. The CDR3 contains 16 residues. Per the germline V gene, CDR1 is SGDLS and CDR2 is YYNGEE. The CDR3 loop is CASSQVGSSGANVLTF. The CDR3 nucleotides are TGTGCCAGCAGCCAGGTGGGGAGCTCTGGGGCCAACGTCCTGACTTTC. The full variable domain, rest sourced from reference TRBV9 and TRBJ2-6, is DSGVTQTPKHLITATGQRVTLRCSPRSGDLSVYWYQQSLDQGLQFLIQYYNGEERAKGNILERFSAQQFPDLHSELNLSSLELGDSALYFCASSQVGSSGANVLTFGAGSRLTVL.

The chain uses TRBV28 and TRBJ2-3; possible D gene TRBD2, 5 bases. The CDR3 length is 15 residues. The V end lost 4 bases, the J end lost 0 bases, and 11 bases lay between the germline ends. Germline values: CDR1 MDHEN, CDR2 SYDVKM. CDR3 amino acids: CASSSGWTSTDTQYF. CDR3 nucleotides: TGTGCCAGCAGTTCGGGCTGGACTAGCACAGATACGCAGTATTTT.

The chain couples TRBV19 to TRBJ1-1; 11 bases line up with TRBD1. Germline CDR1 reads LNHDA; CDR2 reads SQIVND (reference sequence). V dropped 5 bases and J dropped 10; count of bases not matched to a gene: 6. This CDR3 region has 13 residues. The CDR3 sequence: CASSAQDRGRAFF. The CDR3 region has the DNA TGTGCCAGTAGTGCCCAGGACAGGGGGCGAGCTTTCTTT.

The CDR3 nucleotides are TGTGCCAGCAGTTTATGGTCCTCAGCCTCGGGGGAGCAGTACTTC. Its translation: CASSLWSSASGEQYF. The chain employs TRBV28 and TRBJ2-7; a weak D match, TRBD2 (5 bases). Germline V gives CDR1 MDHEN, CDR2 SYDVKM. V lost 0 bases, J lost 7 bases, and 16 bases lay in between. The CDR3 totals 15 residues. Complete variable domain (other parts from reference TRBV28 and TRBJ2-7): DVKVTQSSRYLVKRTGEKVFLECVQDMDHENMFWYRQDPGLGLRLIYFSYDVKMKEKGDIPEGYSVSREKKERFSLILESASTNQTSMYLCASSLWSSASGEQYFGPGTRLTVT.

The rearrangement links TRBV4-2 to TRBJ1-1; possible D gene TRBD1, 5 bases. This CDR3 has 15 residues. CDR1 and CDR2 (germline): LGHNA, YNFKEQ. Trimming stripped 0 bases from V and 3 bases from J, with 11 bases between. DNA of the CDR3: TGTGCCAGCAGCCAAGATTCAGGACAACACACTGAAGCTTTCTTT. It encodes CASSQDSGQHTEAFF.

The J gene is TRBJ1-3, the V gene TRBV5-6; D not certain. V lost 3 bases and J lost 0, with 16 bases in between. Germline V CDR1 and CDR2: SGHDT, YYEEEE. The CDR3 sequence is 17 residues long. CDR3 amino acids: CASSYIFSLRSGNTIYF. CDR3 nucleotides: TGTGCCAGCAGCTACATCTTTTCTCTGCGCTCTGGAAACACCATATATTTT. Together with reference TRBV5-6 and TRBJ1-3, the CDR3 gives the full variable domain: DAGVTQSPTHLIKTRGQQVTLRCSPKSGHDTVSWYQQALGQGPQFIFQYYEEEERQRGNFPDRFSGHQFPNYSSELNVNALLLGDSALYLCASSYIFSLRSGNTIYFGEGSWLTVV.

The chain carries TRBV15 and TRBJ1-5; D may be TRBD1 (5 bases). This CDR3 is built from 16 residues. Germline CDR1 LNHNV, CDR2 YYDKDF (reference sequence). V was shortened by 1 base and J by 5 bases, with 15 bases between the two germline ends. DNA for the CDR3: TGTGCCACCAGCAGAGGCCCGGGGCTGGGGGATCAGCCCCAGCATTTT. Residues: CATSRGPGLGDQPQHF.

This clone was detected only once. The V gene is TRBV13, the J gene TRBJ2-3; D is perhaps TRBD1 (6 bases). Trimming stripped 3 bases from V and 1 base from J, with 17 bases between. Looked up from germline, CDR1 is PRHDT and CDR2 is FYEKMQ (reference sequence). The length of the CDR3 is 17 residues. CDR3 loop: CASSFFPTGMGTDTQYF. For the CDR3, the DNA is TGTGCCAGCAGCTTTTTCCCCACAGGGATGGGCACAGATACGCAGTATTTT.

As DNA, the CDR3 is TGTGCCAGCAGTTATCGGGCCTCCTACGAGCAGTACTTC. Its translation is CASSYRASYEQYF. V gene TRBV6-5 combines with J gene TRBJ2-7; D unresolved. Germline assignment: CDR1 MNHEY and CDR2 SVGAGI. V was trimmed by 3 bases and J by 0 bases, leaving 6 bases between them. The CDR3 is 13 amino acids.

CDR3 DNA sequence: TGCGCCAGCAGCTCCGGGACTAGCGGGTTTACAGATACGCAGTATTTT. Translating gives CASSSGTSGFTDTQYF. The chain has TRBV5-1 and TRBJ2-3; 12 nucleotides match TRBD2. The V and J ends lost 3 bases and 3 bases, in that order; junction bases with no gene match: 5. The CDR3 consists of 16 residues. Germline loops: CDR1 SGHRS, CDR2 YFSETQ.

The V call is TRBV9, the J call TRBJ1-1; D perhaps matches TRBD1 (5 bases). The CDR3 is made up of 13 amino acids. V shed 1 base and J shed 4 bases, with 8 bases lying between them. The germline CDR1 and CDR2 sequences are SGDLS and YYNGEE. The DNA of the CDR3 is TGTGCCAGCAGCGTAAATCAGGGCACTGAAGCTTTCTTT. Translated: CASSVNQGTEAFF.

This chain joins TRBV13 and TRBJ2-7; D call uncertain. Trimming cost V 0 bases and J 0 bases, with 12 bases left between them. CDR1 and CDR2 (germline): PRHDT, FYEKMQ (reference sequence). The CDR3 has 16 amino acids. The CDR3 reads CASSLGRGVPSYEQYF. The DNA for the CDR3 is TGTGCCAGCAGCTTAGGGCGTGGGGTCCCCTCCTACGAGCAGTACTTC. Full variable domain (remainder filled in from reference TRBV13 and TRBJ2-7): AAGVIQSPRHLIKEKRETATLKCYPIPRHDTVYWYQQGPGQDPQFLISFYEKMQSDKGSIPDRFSAQQFSDYHSELNMSSLELGDSALYFCASSLGRGVPSYEQYFGPGTRLTVT.

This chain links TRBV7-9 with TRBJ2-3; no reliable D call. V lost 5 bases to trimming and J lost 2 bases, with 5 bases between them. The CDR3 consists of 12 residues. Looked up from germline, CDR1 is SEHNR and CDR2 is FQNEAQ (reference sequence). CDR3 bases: TGTGCCAGCAGCATTCTCACAGATACGCAGTATTTT. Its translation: CASSILTDTQYF. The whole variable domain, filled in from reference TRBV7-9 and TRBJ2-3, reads DTGVSQNPRHKITKRGQNVTFRCDPISEHNRLYWYRQTLGQGPEFLTYFQNEAQLEKSRLLSDRFSAERPKGSFSTLEIQRTEQGDSAMYLCASSILTDTQYFGPGTRLTVL.

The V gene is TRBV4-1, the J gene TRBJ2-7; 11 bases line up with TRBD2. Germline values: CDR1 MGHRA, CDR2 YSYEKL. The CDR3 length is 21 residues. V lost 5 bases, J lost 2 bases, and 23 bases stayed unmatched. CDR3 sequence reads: CASSKSGREGTSGIFPYEQYF. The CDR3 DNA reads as TGCGCCAGCAGCAAAAGTGGGCGAGAGGGGACTAGCGGAATCTTTCCCTACGAGCAGTACTTC.

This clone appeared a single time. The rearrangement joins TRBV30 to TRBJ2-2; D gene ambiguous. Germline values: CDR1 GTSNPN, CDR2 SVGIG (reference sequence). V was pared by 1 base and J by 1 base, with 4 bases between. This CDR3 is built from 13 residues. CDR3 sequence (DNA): TGTGCCTGGAGTGGGCAGAACACCGGGGAGCTGTTTTTT. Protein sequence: CAWSGQNTGELFF.

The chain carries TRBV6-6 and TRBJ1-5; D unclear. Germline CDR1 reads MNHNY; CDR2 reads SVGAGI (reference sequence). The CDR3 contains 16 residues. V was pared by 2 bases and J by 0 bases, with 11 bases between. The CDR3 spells CASSYATDYSNQPQHF. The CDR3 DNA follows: TGTGCCAGCAGTTACGCAACAGATTATAGCAATCAGCCCCAGCATTTT.

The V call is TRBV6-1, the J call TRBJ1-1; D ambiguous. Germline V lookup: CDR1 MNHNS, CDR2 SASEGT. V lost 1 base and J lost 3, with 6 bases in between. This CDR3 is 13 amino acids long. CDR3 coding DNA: TGTGCCAGCAGTGAAGACGGGGACACTGAAGCTTTCTTT. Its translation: CASSEDGDTEAFF.

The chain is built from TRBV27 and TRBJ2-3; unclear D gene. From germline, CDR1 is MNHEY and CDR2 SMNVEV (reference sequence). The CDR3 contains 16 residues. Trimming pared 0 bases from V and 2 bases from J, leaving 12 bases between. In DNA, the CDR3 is TGTGCCAGCAGTTTATCCCTCGCCAGCCACACAGATACGCAGTATTTT. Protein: CASSLSLASHTDTQYF.

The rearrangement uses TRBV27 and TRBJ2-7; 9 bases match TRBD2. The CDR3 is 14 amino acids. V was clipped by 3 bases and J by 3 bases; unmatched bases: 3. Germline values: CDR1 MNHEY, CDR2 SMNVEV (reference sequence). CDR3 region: CASSLGSGGYEQYF. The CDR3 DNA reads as TGTGCCAGCAGTTTGGGTAGCGGGGGCTACGAGCAGTACTTC.

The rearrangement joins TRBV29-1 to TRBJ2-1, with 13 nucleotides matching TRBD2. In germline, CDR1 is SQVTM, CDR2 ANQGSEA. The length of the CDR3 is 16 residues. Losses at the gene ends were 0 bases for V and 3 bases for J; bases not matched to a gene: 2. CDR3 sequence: CSVEEGLAGVYNEQFF. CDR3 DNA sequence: TGCAGCGTTGAAGAAGGACTAGCGGGAGTCTACAATGAGCAGTTCTTC.

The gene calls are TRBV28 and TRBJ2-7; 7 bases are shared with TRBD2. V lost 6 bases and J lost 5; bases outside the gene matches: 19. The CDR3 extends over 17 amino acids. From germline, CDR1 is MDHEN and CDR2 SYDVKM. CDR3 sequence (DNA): TGTGCCAGCAGCCCCATGGTCGGGCGGGAGACCCTCCACGAGCAGTACTTC. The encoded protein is CASSPMVGRETLHEQYF.

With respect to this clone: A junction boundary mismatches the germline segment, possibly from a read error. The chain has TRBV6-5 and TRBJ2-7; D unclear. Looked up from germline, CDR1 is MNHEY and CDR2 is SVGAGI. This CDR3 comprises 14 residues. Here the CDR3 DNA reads TGTGCCATCAGTGAGTCTAACGACGGCTACGAGCAGTACTTC. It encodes CAISESNDGYEQYF.